This TCR beta chain was captured in a study of blood T cell repertoires in COVID-19 (dated by TCRdb to 2018 to 2021). About the investigation overall: Samples covering the acute and convalescent phases of COVID-19 were provided by collaborators in the United States, Italy and Spain. Where HLA class I and class II types were available, the types were taken from metadata supplied by the sample provider, not from assay-based typing. The repertoires were made available in a free public database intended to serve as a resource for research on the immune response to SARS-CoV-2. The prospective study material was composed of cDNA or gDNA derived from T cells, B-cell-depleted T cells, or PBMCs. Subjects who had been exposed to COVID-19, were actively infected with it, or had recovered from it provided the deeply sampled blood TCRbeta repertoires that made up the dataset. Nearly every sample came with metadata listing a de-identified subject ID, COVID-19 status, age in years and sex. The samples were drawn from the first 160 participants of the ongoing ImmuneRACE study and from some 1,300 subjects provided by 6 global collaborators. The investigation overall reported the following: How much clinical and demographic metadata was included differed by source and by participant, and the metadata was provided uncurated.

As for this clone: The antigen it recognizes is unknown. The input lacks base qualities; no much larger clone sits a single base away.

Per the germline V gene, SGDLS is the CDR1 and YYNGEE is the CDR2. From the cysteine up to the phenylalanine, the CDR3 has a length of 14 residues. Just the 42-base CDR3 DNA is kept, in frame starting at base 1. At the junction V is shortened by 2 bases and J by 8 bases; bases outside the gene matches: 7. TCRbeta CDR3 regions were amplified from genomic DNA using the immunoSEQ Assay, a bias-controlled multiplex PCR. Under the source paper's analysis protocol: Nucleated cell counts per sample were estimated from amplification of reference gene primers within the assay. To quantify the absolute abundance of each unique TCRbeta CDR3 rearrangement, sequence reads were collapsed and filtered. For each sample, productive Simpson clonality was calculated as the square root of Simpson's diversity index over productive rearrangements. Drawn from immuneACCESS, this table holds only the in-frame rearrangements with V and J called that TCRdb kept. Clones are partly lost; checked studies trace under half to an unresolved V gene and leave the rest unexplained. The DNA gave D and trimming, while V, J and clone size come from that table. The sample table shows fewer than 110,000 clones, and roughly 84% are seen once. The top ten hold roughly 4.4% of the sample.

Collaborating institutions collected whole blood in K2EDTA tubes following their own protocols. For TCRbeta analysis, collaborators shipped samples as frozen whole blood, isolated PBMCs, or DNA extracted from either of those sample types. Sequencing was performed on peripheral blood. This clonotype originated in a human donor in a cohort sampled during active COVID-19. The chain couples TRBV9 to TRBJ2-1; TRBD2 lines up with 7 middle nucleotides. At the DNA level, the sequence is TGTGCCAGCAGCGTTAGCGGGCGGTGGGATGAGCAGTTCTTC. It translates as CASSVSGRWDEQFF.